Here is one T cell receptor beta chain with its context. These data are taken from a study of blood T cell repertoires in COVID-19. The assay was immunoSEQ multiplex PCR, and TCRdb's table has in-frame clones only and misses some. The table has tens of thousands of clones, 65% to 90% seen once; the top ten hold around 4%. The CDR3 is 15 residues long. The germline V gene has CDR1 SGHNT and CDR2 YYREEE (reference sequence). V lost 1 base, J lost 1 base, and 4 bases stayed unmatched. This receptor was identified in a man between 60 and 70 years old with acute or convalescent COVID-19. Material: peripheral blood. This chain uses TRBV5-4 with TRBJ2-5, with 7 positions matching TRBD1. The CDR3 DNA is TGTGCCAGCAGCTTGCAAGGGACAGTCCAAGAGACCCAGTACTTC. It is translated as CASSLQGTVQETQYF.